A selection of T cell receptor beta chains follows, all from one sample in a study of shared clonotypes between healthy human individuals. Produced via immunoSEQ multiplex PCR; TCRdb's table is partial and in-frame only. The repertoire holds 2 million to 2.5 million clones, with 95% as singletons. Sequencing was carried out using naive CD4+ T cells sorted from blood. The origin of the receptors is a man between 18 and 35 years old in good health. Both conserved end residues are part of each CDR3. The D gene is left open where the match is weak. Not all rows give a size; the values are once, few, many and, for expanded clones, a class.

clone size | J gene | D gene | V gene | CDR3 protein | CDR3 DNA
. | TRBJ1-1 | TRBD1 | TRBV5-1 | CASSPGQGGRPLVAFF | TGCGCCAGCAGCCCCGGACAGGGCGGGCGGCCTTTGGTTGCTTTCTTT
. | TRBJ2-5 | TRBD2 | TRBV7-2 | CASSLGARGGTQYF | TGTGCCAGCAGCTTAGGGGCCCGGGGGGGGACCCAGTACTTC
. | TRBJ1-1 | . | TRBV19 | CASTQEMNTEAFF | TGTGCCAGTACCCAGGAGATGAACACTGAAGCTTTCTTT
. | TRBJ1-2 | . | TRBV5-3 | CARSLVGEKGYTF | TGTGCCAGAAGCTTGGTAGGAGAGAAAGGCTACACCTTC
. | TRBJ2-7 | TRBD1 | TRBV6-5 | CASSPRQGPNYEQYF | TGTGCCAGCAGTCCCAGACAGGGGCCAAATTACGAGCAGTACTTC
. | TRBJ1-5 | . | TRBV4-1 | CASSQGGGDNQPQHF | TGCGCCAGCAGCCAAGGGGGCGGGGACAATCAGCCCCAGCATTTT
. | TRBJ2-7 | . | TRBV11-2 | CASSPGRGPYEQYF | TGTGCCAGCAGTCCCGGGCGGGGGCCGTACGAGCAGTACTTC
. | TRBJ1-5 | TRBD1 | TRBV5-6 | CASSLGTGSHQPQHF | TGTGCCAGCAGCTTGGGGACAGGGTCTCATCAGCCCCAGCATTTT
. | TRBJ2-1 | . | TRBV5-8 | CASTLSPLIHEQFF | TGTGCCAGCACCCTTTCTCCACTTATCCATGAGCAGTTCTTC
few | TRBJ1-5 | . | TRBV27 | CASGYVGNQPQHF | TGTGCCAGCGGTTACGTGGGCAATCAGCCCCAGCATTTT
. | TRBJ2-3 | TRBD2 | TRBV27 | CASSPQLQREGTDTQYF | TGTGCCAGCAGCCCCCAACTCCAGCGGGAGGGAACAGATACGCAGTATTTT
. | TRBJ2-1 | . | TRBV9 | CASSVRGVPYNEQFF | TGTGCCAGCAGCGTACGAGGGGTCCCCTACAATGAGCAGTTCTTC
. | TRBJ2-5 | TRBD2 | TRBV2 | CASSVASGKQETQYF | TGTGCCAGCAGTGTGGCTAGCGGCAAACAAGAGACCCAGTACTTC
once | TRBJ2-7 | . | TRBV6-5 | CASSPIGTIYEQYF | TGTGCCAGCAGCCCCATAGGGACCATCTACGAGCAGTACTTC
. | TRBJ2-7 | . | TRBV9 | CASSPREGYEQYF | TGTGCCAGCAGCCCGCGAGAAGGCTACGAGCAGTACTTC
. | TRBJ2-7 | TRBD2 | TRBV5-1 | CASSLDQTSGSYEQYF | TGCGCCAGCAGCTTGGACCAGACTAGCGGGAGCTACGAGCAGTACTTC
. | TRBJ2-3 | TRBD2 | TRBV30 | CAWSGGRGVTDTQYF | TGTGCCTGGAGTGGGGGTCGGGGGGTCACAGATACGCAGTATTTT
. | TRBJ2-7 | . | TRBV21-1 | CASTQPLPSSYEQYF | TGTGCCAGCACCCAACCGCTGCCGAGCTCCTACGAGCAGTACTTC
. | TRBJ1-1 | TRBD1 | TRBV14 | CASSPWTGKNTEAFF | TGTGCCAGCAGCCCCTGGACAGGGAAGAACACTGAAGCTTTCTTT
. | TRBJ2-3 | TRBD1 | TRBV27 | CASRRDRLTDTQYF | TGTGCCAGCCGTCGGGACAGGCTCACAGATACGCAGTATTTT
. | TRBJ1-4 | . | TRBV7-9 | CASSSGALEKLFF | TGTGCCAGCAGCTCCGGGGCTCTGGAAAAACTGTTTTTT
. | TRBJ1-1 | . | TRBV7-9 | CASSSTSVPGSNTEAFF | TGTGCCAGCAGCTCAACCTCCGTCCCGGGTTCGAACACTGAAGCTTTCTTT
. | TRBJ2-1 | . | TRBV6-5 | CASRYGAPYNEQFF | TGTGCCAGCAGATACGGGGCCCCCTACAATGAGCAGTTCTTC
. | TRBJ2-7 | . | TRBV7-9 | CASSFGQNYEQYF | TGTGCCAGCAGCTTCGGACAGAACTACGAGCAGTACTTC
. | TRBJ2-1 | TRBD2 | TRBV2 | CASSKISPGLAGSGGNEQFF | TGTGCCAGCAGTAAAATATCCCCGGGACTAGCGGGATCAGGAGGGAATGAGCAGTTCTTC
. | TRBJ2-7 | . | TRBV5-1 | CASSFTGTYEQYF | TGCGCCAGCAGTTTCACAGGGACCTACGAGCAGTACTTC
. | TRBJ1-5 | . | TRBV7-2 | CASSLGRSGGSNQPQHF | TGTGCCAGCAGCTTAGGTCGTTCCGGGGGAAGCAATCAGCCCCAGCATTTT
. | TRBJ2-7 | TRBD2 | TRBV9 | CASSPDRRRGIHYEQYF | TGTGCCAGCAGCCCTGACCGACGGCGGGGGATACACTACGAGCAGTACTTC
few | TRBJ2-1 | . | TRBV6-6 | CASSYPDTNEQFF | TGTGCCAGCAGTTACCCGGACACGAATGAGCAGTTCTTC
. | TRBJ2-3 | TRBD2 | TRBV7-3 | CASSVSGGPTDTQYF | TGTGCCAGCAGCGTAAGCGGGGGGCCCACAGATACGCAGTATTTT
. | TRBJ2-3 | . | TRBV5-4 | CASSSRFLTDTQYF | TGTGCCAGCAGCTCAAGGTTTCTCACAGATACGCAGTATTTT
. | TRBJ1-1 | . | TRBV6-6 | CASSTTGTAEAFF | TGTGCCAGCAGTACCACAGGGACTGCTGAAGCTTTCTTT
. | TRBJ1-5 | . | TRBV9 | CASSVGGTGNQPQHF | TGTGCCAGCAGCGTAGGAGGGACGGGGAATCAGCCCCAGCATTTT
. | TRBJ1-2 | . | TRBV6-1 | CASSEWGYGYTF | TGTGCCAGCAGTGAATGGGGGTATGGCTACACCTTC
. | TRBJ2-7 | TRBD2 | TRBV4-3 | CASSQVASGSGLINEQYF | TGCGCCAGCAGCCAAGTTGCTAGCGGGAGTGGGTTGATCAACGAGCAGTACTTC
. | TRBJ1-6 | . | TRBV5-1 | CASSAGGSSYNSPLHF | TGCGCCAGCAGCGCCGGGGGTAGCTCCTATAATTCACCCCTCCACTTT
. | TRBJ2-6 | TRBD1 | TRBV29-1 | CSVGGAGTGGSGANVLTF | TGCAGCGTCGGTGGTGCCGGGACAGGGGGCTCTGGGGCCAACGTCCTGACTTTC
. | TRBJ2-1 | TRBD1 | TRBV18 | CASSPSRDRDNEQFF | TGTGCCAGCTCACCCTCCCGGGACAGAGACAATGAGCAGTTCTTC
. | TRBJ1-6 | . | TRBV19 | CASRNRESSPLHF | TGTGCCAGTAGGAACAGGGAGAGTTCACCCCTCCACTTT
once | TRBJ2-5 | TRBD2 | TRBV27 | CASSTSGVYQETQYF | TGTGCCAGCAGTACTAGCGGGGTTTACCAAGAGACCCAGTACTTC
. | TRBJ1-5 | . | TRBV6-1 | CASSEARDVTNQPQHF | TGTGCCAGCAGTGAAGCACGGGACGTTACAAATCAGCCCCAGCATTTT
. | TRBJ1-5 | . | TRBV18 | CASSSASGAGGNQPQHF | TGTGCCAGCTCATCAGCTTCAGGGGCGGGGGGCAATCAGCCCCAGCATTTT